This T cell receptor (beta chain) was captured in a study of T cells in Graves' hyperthyroidism and ophthalmopathy. The study's findings and limits: In validation, the model predicted ophthalmopathy. These predictions came a median approximately six months before onset.

The CDR3 sequence is 13 residues long. V shed 3 bases and J shed 2 bases, with 7 bases lying between them. Germline loops: CDR1 MNHEY, CDR2 SMNVEV (reference sequence). This clonotype occurred many times. Its antigen is undetermined. TCR beta CDR3 regions were amplified from RNA. When the TCR CDR3 underwent first-round RT-PCR, the HTBI primer set was used. TCRdb ran MiXCR on the multiplex PCR reads and lists one entry per CDR3 protein. The repertoire includes over 150,000 distinct CDR3 sequences, over 15% of them detected once, and under 35% sits in the top ten. Exclusion followed for patients with uncontrolled infection, other autoimmune disease, pregnancy or lactation. Fresh peripheral blood, approximately 10 ml, was the source of the PBMCs.

This clonotype was sampled from a woman in her forties or fifties with Graves' hyperthyroidism. The rearrangement uses TRBV27 and TRBJ1-2; D not resolved. Material: blood. CDR3 region: CASSFGPNYGYTF. In DNA form, the CDR3 reads TGTGCCAGCAGTTTCGGGCCCAACTATGGCTACACCTTC.